The 3 T cell receptor beta chains listed next were all sequenced from one sample in a study of T-cell reconstitution after alpha-beta-depleted transplantation in children. The TCRbeta library was prepared with unique molecular identifiers. One entry per CDR3 protein results from TCRdb running MiXCR on the PCR reads. The table has fewer than 550,000 distinct CDR3 sequences, 9.5% to 12% seen once; the top ten hold around 15%. The material sequenced was PBMCs, mostly from graft donor cells, taken 180 days after TCRalphabeta/CD19-depleted stem cell transplant. These receptor sequences come from a female patient aged 2-10 years who had a stem cell transplant for aplastic anemia, so the T cells may come from the graft donor.

The table lists this clonotype with many counts. In DNA, the CDR3 is TGCAGTGCTGGGGAGGTAGCAAACATTCAGTACTTC. Translation gives CSAGEVANIQYF. V usage is TRBV20-1 and J usage is TRBJ2-4, with D possibly TRBD2 on 6 matching bases. V was shortened by 5 bases and J by 6 bases, with 11 bases between the two germline ends. Per the germline V gene, CDR1 is DFQATT and CDR2 is SNEGSKA (reference sequence). This CDR3 is built from 12 residues.

This clonotype was seen only a few times. The V and J genes are TRBV28 and TRBJ2-3; weak D call: TRBD2 (5 bases). This CDR3 spans 15 amino acids. Per the germline V gene, CDR1 is MDHEN and CDR2 is SYDVKM. With 3 bases removed from V and 5 bases from J, the gap between germline ends came to 15 bases. The CDR3 region is CASSFPYRGQDTQYF. Here the CDR3 DNA reads TGTGCCAGCAGTTTTCCGTACAGAGGGCAAGATACGCAGTATTTT.

This clonotype was seen a handful of times. The chain recombines TRBV15 with TRBJ2-1; 8 nucleotides align to TRBD2. Germline lookup yields CDR1 LNHNV and CDR2 YYDKDF (reference sequence). The junction had 4 bases not matched to a gene; V was cut back by 3 bases and J by 0 bases. CDR3 size: 16 residues. CDR3 nucleotides: TGTGCCACCAGCAGTAGCGGGATCAGCTCCTACAATGAGCAGTTCTTC. This translates into CATSSSGISSYNEQFF.